A single TCR beta chain is shown here with its context. In this sample, this clone turned up a few times. It lacks a known antigen. Per-base quality was not reported, and no clone a single base away is much larger than it. This sample was included in a study of sequential checkpoint blockade in melanoma (dated by TCRdb to between 2018 and 2021). Turning to the overall study: Patients were randomized 1:1 to first-line nivolumab followed by ipilimumab (arm A) or ipilimumab followed by nivolumab (arm B). Maintenance nivolumab came after both trial sequences. DNA from about 90 pretreatment melanoma tumor samples underwent TCRbeta immunosequencing. Roughly 80% of the matched tumor biopsy pairs taken before and after treatment were from the same lesion. For 20 to 25 patients, matched tumor biopsies were obtained before treatment and at week 13, following single-agent nivolumab (arm A) or ipilimumab (arm B).

The sample's treatment or condition label is to be understood as: randomized to nivolumab then ipilimumab (arm A) or the reverse (arm B). No trial patient had received prior DNA-damaging chemotherapy. CheckMate 064, a randomized, open-label phase II trial of sequential checkpoint blockade, was the source of the samples, all of which came from patients with melanoma. Tumor TCR sequencing used genomic DNA from formalin-fixed paraffin-embedded (FFPE) tissue samples. The full study reports these points: The model for predicting response that combines TCR metrics with mutation burden needs to be validated in larger, independent patient cohorts. Tumor T-cell fraction and clonality were found to correlate with PD-L1 staining and CD8+ T-cell counts but not with mutational load. Small sample sizes and reduced statistical power limited the within-arm analyses of tumor T-cell fraction. Clinical benefit was about 30 times more likely to be achieved by patients whose tumor T-cell fraction and clonality increased by week 13. Among patients in the nivolumab-first arm (arm A), tumor TIL clonality before treatment was associated with response (P = .04).

The CDR3 starts with the cysteine, ends with the phenylalanine, and has 14 residues. Only the CDR3 portion is preserved as DNA: 42 bases, with reading frame beginning at the first base. The germline V gene encodes CDR1 MGHRA and CDR2 YSYEKL. V lost 1 base and J lost 2 bases; the stretch between them is 9 bases long. TCRbeta CDR3 regions were immunosequenced from genomic DNA with the immunoSEQ Assay. Prior to high-throughput sequencing, genomic DNA was amplified by bias-controlled multiplex PCR. The original pipeline was this. To quantify the absolute abundance of each unique TCRbeta CDR3 region, the sequences were collapsed and filtered. Clonality was defined as 1 minus Pielou's evenness and was calculated using productive rearrangements only. Tumor T-cell fraction was calculated by normalizing TCRbeta template counts to the amount of usable DNA, which was estimated from several housekeeping genes. Clones with significantly greater frequencies in on-treatment versus baseline samples were identified using a previously published method. The table was pulled from immuneACCESS by TCRdb, which kept in-frame rearrangements only. Such tables lose some clones; where checked, under half of the loss comes from unresolved V genes, and the rest has no known cause. V, J and clone size are taken as reported in that table, and D and trimming were inferred from the DNA itself. A total of approximately 6,000 clones appear in this sample, 25% to 30% of them only once. 9% to 10% of the sample rests with the top ten.

The material sequenced was tumor tissue (inferred from file names), taken from a patient given nivolumab and ipilimumab in sequence. The sequence came from a human donor with melanoma. The rearranged chain carries TRBV4-1 and TRBJ2-7; a tentative D call is TRBD2 (5 bases match). The CDR3 reads as follows: CASSQAGIPYEQYF. The nucleotide sequence is given as TGCGCCAGCAGCCAAGCCGGGATTCCCTACGAGCAGTACTTC.